Sequencing of this T cell receptor (beta chain) was carried out in a study of OX40 agonist ivuxolimab in advanced cancers. Per the germline V gene, CDR1 is MNHEY and CDR2 is SMNVEV (reference sequence). There are 17 residues in the CDR3. V shed 4 bases, J shed 2 bases, and the junction held 9 bases outside the gene matches. Clones were read by immunoSEQ multiplex PCR, and TCRdb kept only the in-frame ones, dropping some. The table records roughly 60,000 clones, about nine tenths of them present only once. This clonotype was obtained from an adult with an advanced solid tumor such as melanoma, head and neck, liver or kidney cancer. Sequencing used CD4+ or CD8+ T cells sorted from blood, obtained in a trial of the OX40 agonist ivuxolimab. The chain recombines TRBV27 with TRBJ1-3, with 9 positions matching TRBD1. The CDR3 protein is CASSSRTGAIAGNTIYF. CDR3 in DNA: TGTGCCAGCAGTTCAAGGACAGGGGCGATTGCTGGAAACACCATATATTTT.